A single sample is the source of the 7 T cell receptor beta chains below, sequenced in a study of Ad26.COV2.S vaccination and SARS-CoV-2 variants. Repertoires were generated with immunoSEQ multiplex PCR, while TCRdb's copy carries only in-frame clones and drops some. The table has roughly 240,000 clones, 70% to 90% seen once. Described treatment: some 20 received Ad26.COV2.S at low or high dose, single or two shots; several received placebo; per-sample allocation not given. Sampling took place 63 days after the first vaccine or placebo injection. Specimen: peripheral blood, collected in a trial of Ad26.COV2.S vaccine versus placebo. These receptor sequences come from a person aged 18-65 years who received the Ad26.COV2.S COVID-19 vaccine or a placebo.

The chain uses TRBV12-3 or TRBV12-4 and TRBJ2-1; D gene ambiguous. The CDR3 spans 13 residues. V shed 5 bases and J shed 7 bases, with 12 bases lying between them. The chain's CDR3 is CASSTYRWNEQFF. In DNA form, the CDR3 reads TGTGCCAGCAGTACATATAGATGGAATGAGCAGTTCTTC.

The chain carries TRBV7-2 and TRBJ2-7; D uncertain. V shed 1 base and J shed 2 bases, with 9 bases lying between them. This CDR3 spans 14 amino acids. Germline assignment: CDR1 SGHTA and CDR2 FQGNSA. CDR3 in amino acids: CASSLVPETYEQYF. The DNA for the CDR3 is TGTGCCAGCAGCTTAGTCCCGGAGACCTACGAGCAGTACTTC.

Written as DNA, the CDR3 is TGTGCCAGCAGCTTGAGGGCAGGGGGTGGAACTGAAGCTTTCTTT. This encodes CASSLRAGGGTEAFF. This chain joins TRBV5-4 and TRBJ1-1; 7 positions agree with TRBD1. Trimming took 1 base from V and 5 from J; bases not matched to a gene: 8. Germline V gene data show CDR1 as SGHNT and CDR2 as YYREEE (reference sequence). The CDR3 length is 15 residues.

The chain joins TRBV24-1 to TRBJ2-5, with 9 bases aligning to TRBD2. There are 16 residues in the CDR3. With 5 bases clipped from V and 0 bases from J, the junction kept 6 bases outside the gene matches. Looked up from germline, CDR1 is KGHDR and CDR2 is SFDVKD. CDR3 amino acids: CATSAAGGLYQETQYF. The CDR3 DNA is TGTGCCACCAGTGCAGCGGGGGGTCTTTACCAAGAGACCCAGTACTTC.

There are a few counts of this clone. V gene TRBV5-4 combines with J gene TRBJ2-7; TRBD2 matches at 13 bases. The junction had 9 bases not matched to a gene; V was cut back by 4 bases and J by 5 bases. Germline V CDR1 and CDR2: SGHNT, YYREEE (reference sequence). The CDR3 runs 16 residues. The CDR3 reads CASSPAGLAGLDEQYF. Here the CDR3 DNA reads TGTGCCAGCAGCCCCGCGGGACTAGCGGGACTTGACGAGCAGTACTTC.

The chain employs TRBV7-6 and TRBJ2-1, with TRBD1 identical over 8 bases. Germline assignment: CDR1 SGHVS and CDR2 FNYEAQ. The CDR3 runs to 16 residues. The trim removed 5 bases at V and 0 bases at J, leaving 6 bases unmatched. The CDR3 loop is CASSHRGQDSYNEQFF. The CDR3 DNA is TGTGCCAGCAGCCACAGGGGACAGGACTCCTACAATGAGCAGTTCTTC.

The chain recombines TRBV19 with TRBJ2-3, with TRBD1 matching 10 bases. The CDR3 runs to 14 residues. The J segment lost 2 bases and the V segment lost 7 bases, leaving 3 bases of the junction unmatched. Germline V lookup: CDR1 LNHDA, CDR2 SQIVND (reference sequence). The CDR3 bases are TGTGCCAGTAAGGGACAGGGGTACACAGATACGCAGTATTTT. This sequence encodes CASKGQGYTDTQYF.